A selection of T cell receptor beta chains follows, all from one sample in a study of human T cells and chemical hapten exposure. TCRdb fed the RACE reads into MiXCR, producing one record per CDR3 protein. The sample carries around 50,000 distinct CDR3 sequences, about 9% recorded once. The sample was whole blood, taken in connection with sensitization to the hapten diphenylcyclopropenone (DPC). The source of these receptors is a woman aged 45 to 65 with alopecia areata. Some clones in this sample may be carry-over from other donors' samples. Both conserved end residues are part of each CDR3. D genes are given only for firm matches. The size field is filled for only some rows; it gives once, few, many or a size class.

>.|.|TRBJ2-2|TRBV29-1
TGCAGCGTTGAAGATTGGACGACTGGCGGGGAGCTGTTTTTT
CSVEDWTTGGELFF
>few|TRBD1|TRBJ1-2|TRBV2
TGTGCCAGCAGTGTTAGCCAGGGGGGCGGCTACACCTTC
CASSVSQGGGYTF
>many|.|TRBJ2-7|TRBV3-1
TGTGCCAGCAGCCTGGGAGCGGACTCCTACGAGCAGTACTTC
CASSLGADSYEQYF
>many|.|TRBJ2-7|TRBV21-1
TGTGCCAGCAGCGAAAATTGGGGGGACTCCGATACCTACGAGCAGTACTTC
CASSENWGDSDTYEQYF
>.|.|TRBJ2-7|TRBV21-1
TGTGCCAGCAGCGGTCACGAGCTATTGTACGAGCAGTACTTC
CASSGHELLYEQYF
>.|TRBD1|TRBJ2-7|TRBV29-1
TGCAGCGTTGAATCCGGGACAGACTACGAGCAGTACTTC
CSVESGTDYEQYF
>many|.|TRBJ2-1|TRBV12-3/TRBV12-4
TGTGCCAGCAGTTCGTACGGGGTCCCCTACAATGAGCAGTTCTTC
CASSSYGVPYNEQFF
>.|TRBD1|TRBJ2-6|TRBV4-2
TGTGCCAGCAGCCAAGGGGACAGGGCTGGGGCCAACGTCCTGACTTTC
CASSQGDRAGANVLTF
>few|.|TRBJ2-7|TRBV7-2
TGTGCCAGCAGCCCCATGGGGGCCGGCGAGCAGTACTTC
CASSPMGAGEQYF
>few|TRBD2|TRBJ2-3|TRBV5-8
TGTGCCAGCAGCTTATTCGGGAGGGCAGCAGCAGATACGCAGTATTTT
CASSLFGRAAADTQYF
>few|.|TRBJ2-1|TRBV28
TGTGCCAGCAGTTTGTCTGTGGCGGGCTCTTATGAGCAGTTCTTC
CASSLSVAGSYEQFF
>.|TRBD2|TRBJ2-5|TRBV11-2
TGTGCCAGCAGCCCGGGACTAGCGGGACACCAAGAGACCCAGTACTTC
CASSPGLAGHQETQYF
>.|.|TRBJ1-1|TRBV10-3
TGTGCCATCAGTGAGTACAGAGAAGCTTTCTTT
CAISEYREAFF
>.|TRBD2|TRBJ2-1|TRBV3-1
TGTGCCAGCAGCCACTATAGCGGGAGAGCCTACAATGAGCAGTTCTTC
CASSHYSGRAYNEQFF
>many|.|TRBJ1-1|TRBV14
TGTGCCAGCAGCACATCCTTCTACACTGAAGCTTTCTTT
CASSTSFYTEAFF
>few|.|TRBJ2-1|TRBV2
TGTGCCAGCAGTGATGATTCCAATGAGCAGTTCTTC
CASSDDSNEQFF
>many|TRBD2|TRBJ2-5|TRBV7-6
TGTGCCAGCAGCTTCTTCAGCGGGAGCCCGGCGGAGACCCAGTACTTC
CASSFFSGSPAETQYF
>many|.|TRBJ2-6|TRBV6-6
TGTGCCAGCACATTTACAGGATTCTCTGGGGCCAACGTCCTGACTTTC
CASTFTGFSGANVLTF
>many|.|TRBJ1-2|TRBV20-1
TGCAGTGCTAGAGAAGAGGGTTTGCGAGGCTACACCTTC
CSAREEGLRGYTF
>.|TRBD2|TRBJ2-2|TRBV4-2
TGTGCCAGCAGCCAGACTAGCGGGAGGGTATTCGGGGAGCTGTTTTTT
CASSQTSGRVFGELFF
>.|TRBD2|TRBJ2-1|TRBV11-1
TGTGCCAGCAGCTTAGGGATCGAGCGGGAGTATAGAAATGAGCAGTTCTTC
CASSLGIEREYRNEQFF
>many|.|TRBJ2-2|TRBV20-1
TGCAGTGCTAGAGAAACAAACAGGGCAAGGACCGGGGAGCTGTTTTTT
CSARETNRARTGELFF
>few|TRBD1|TRBJ1-4|TRBV7-2
TGTGCCAGCAGCTACGGCCACGGGACAGGGGATGAAAAACTGTTTTTT
CASSYGHGTGDEKLFF
>few|TRBD1|TRBJ1-1|TRBV20-1
TGCAGTGCTCCGTCAGGGGGACCTGAAGCTTTCTTT
CSAPSGGPEAFF
>few|.|TRBJ1-5|TRBV12-3/TRBV12-4
TGTGCCAGCTCCGACAGTAATCAGCCCCAGCATTTT
CASSDSNQPQHF
>many|TRBD1|TRBJ2-7|TRBV5-4
TGTGCCAGCAGCTCGACCGGGACAGGCGGCACCTACGAGCAGTACTTC
CASSSTGTGGTYEQYF
>.|.|TRBJ1-3|TRBV3-1
TGTGCCAGCAGCCAAGTTTCCTCTGGAAACACCATATATTTT
CASSQVSSGNTIYF
>few|.|TRBJ2-1|TRBV6-2/TRBV6-3
TGTGCCAGCAGGGCGGACTACAATGAGCAGTTCTTC
CASRADYNEQFF
>.|.|TRBJ1-3|TRBV28
TGTGCCAGCAGTTTAAACAATGGAAACACCATATATTTT
CASSLNNGNTIYF
>few|.|TRBJ2-3|TRBV20-1
TGCAGTGCTAGCGACGCGAGTCCGGGAGACACAGATACGCAGTATTTT
CSASDASPGDTDTQYF
>few|.|TRBJ1-3|TRBV29-1
TGCAGCGTTAGGAGCTCTGGAAACACCATATATTTT
CSVRSSGNTIYF
>many|TRBD2|TRBJ2-1|TRBV11-2
TGTGCCAGCAGCTTCGGCGGGAGCTTTGGTGAGCAGTTCTTC
CASSFGGSFGEQFF
>many|.|TRBJ1-6|TRBV18
TGTGCCAGCTCACCGCTACCGGGCGTTAATTCACCCCTCCACTTT
CASSPLPGVNSPLHF
>.|.|TRBJ2-3|TRBV15
TGTGCCACCAGCAGAGACCCCAAGAGGACAGATACGCAGTATTTT
CATSRDPKRTDTQYF
>many|.|TRBJ2-1|TRBV7-2
TGTGCCAGCAGCTTCCGAGTCCTCGGACACTCGAGCTCCTACAATGAGCAGTTCTTC
CASSFRVLGHSSSYNEQFF
>many|.|TRBJ1-4|TRBV6-5
TGTGCCAGCAGTTACACGGGGAATGAAAAACTGTTTTTT
CASSYTGNEKLFF